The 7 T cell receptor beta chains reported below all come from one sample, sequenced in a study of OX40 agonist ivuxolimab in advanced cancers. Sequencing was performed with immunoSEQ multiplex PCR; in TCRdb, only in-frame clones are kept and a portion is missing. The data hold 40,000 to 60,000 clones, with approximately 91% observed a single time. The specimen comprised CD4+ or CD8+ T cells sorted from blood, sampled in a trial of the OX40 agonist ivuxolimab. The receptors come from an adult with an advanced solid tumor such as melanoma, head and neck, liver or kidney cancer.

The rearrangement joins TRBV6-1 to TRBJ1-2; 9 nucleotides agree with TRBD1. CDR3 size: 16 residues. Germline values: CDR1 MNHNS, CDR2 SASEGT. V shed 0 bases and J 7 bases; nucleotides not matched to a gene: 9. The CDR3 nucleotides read TGTGCCAGCAGTGAAGCGCAAGGGACAGGGAATGGTGGCTACACCTTC. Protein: CASSEAQGTGNGGYTF.

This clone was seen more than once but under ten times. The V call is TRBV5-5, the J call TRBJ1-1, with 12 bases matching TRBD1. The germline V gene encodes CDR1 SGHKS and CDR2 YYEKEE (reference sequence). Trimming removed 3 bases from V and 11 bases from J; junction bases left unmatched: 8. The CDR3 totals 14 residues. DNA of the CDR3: TGTGCCAGCAGCTCCCCCGGGACAGGGGGCGTCGCTTTCTTT. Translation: CASSSPGTGGVAFF.

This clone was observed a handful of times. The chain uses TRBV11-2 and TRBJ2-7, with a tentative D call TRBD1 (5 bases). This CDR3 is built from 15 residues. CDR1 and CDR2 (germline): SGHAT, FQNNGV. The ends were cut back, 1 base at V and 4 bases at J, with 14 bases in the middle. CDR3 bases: TGTGCCAGCAGCTTAGTTTCAGGGCAGCAGTACGAGCAGTACTTC. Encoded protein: CASSLVSGQQYEQYF.

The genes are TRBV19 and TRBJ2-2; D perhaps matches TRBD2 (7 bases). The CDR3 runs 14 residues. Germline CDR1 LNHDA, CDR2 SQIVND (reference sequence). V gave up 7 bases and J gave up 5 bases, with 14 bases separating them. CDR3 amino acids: CASTIGGVTGELFF. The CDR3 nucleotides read TGTGCCAGTACCATAGGGGGGGTGACCGGGGAGCTGTTTTTT.

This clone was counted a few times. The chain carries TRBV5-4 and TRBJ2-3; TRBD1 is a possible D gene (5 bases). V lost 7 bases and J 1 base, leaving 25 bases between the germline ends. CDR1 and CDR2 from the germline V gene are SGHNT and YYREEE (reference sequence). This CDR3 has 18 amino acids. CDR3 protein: CASQGPRQPNQGTDTQYF. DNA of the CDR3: TGTGCCAGCCAGGGTCCGAGGCAGCCTAATCAAGGCACAGATACGCAGTATTTT.

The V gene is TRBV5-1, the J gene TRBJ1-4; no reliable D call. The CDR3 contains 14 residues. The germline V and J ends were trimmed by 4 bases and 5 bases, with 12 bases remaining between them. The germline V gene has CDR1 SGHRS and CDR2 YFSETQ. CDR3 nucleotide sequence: TGCGCCAGCAGCGCGGACGGTGGAAATGAAAAACTGTTTTTT. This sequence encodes CASSADGGNEKLFF. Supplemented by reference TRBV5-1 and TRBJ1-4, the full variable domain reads KAGVTQTPRYLIKTRGQQVTLSCSPISGHRSVSWYQQTPGQGLQFLFEYFSETQRNKGNFPGRFSGRQFSNSRSEMNVSTLELGDSALYLCASSADGGNEKLFFGSGTQLSVL.

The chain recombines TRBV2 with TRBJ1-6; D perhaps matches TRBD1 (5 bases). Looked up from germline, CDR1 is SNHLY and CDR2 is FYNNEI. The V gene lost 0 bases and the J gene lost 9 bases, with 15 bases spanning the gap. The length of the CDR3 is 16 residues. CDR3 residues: CASSEALRQLRSPLHF. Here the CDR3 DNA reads TGTGCCAGCAGTGAAGCGCTTAGACAGCTTCGTTCACCCCTCCACTTT.